This T cell receptor (beta chain) was captured by sequencing in a study of T cells in Graves' hyperthyroidism and ophthalmopathy. Thyroid ultrasound and orbital computed tomography, with clinical symptoms and serum thyroxine and TRAb, informed diagnoses. Amplified regions were TCR beta CDR3 sequences from RNA transcripts. A set of HTBI primers served as the primers for a first-round RT-PCR of the TCR CDR3. TCRdb reprocessed the multiplex PCR reads via MiXCR and lists one record per CDR3 protein. The data contain approximately 510,000 distinct CDR3 sequences, 40% to 50% of them singletons. Overall study results and limits: Most thyroid-expanded clonotypes above 0.001 were also found in blood.

This clonotype has ten or more counts. The antigen is not known. Sequences were obtained from peripheral blood or thyroid tissue (not recorded which). The origin of this receptor is an adult woman with Graves' disease, either hyperthyroidism or ophthalmopathy (not recorded which).

CDR3 loop: CASSKLRDRQETQYF. The DNA for the CDR3 is TGTGCCAGCAGCAAACTCCGGGACAGGCAAGAGACCCAGTACTTC. The chain carries TRBV7-9 and TRBJ2-5, with 8 nucleotides matching TRBD1. Per germline, CDR1 SEHNR and CDR2 FQNEAQ (reference sequence). V was clipped by 5 bases and J by 2 bases; unmatched bases: 7. CDR3 length equals 15 residues.